This record covers a single TCR beta chain. Its antigen is as yet unknown. Sequencing used immunoSEQ multiplex PCR; TCRdb keeps in-frame clones, though not all of them. The data hold fewer than 65,000 clones, with about 92% observed a single time. Relapse was seen in all patients after autologous stem cell transplantation, and brentuximab vedotin exposure was variable. Classifying best responses yielded complete response, partial response or progressive disease. The germline CDR1 and CDR2 sequences are MNHNS and SASEGT. The CDR3 consists of 17 residues. After removal of 4 bases from V and 1 base from J, the junction contained 8 bases not matched to a gene. The data were taken from a study of PD-1 blockade in classical Hodgkin lymphoma. Study findings and constraints: Newly diagnosed patients were reported to start with lower TCR diversity than healthy donors. Some patients started nivolumab under 1 year after ASCT, and they were excluded. Newly diagnosed patients and complete responders had comparable diversity at baseline.

The rearrangement links TRBV6-1 to TRBJ2-3; 10 bases align to TRBD2. The sample was peripheral blood mononuclear cells (PBMCs), taken at baseline. The receptor was derived from a human donor with classical Hodgkin lymphoma. CDR3 residues: CASSAPAGGERTDTQYF. CDR3 sequence (DNA): TGTGCCAGCAGTGCACCAGCGGGGGGGGAACGCACAGATACGCAGTATTTT.